This T cell receptor (beta chain) came from a study of vaccination and CD4 T cells after COVID-19. Study summary: Nasal swab PCR identified SARS-CoV-2 in the convalescent patients, of whom several were mild and one severe. Six males and four females constituted the convalescent cohort, two of whom were Hispanic.

Regarding this clonotype: The antigen remains unidentified.

The CDR3 length is 16 residues. Germline assignment: CDR1 SGHTA and CDR2 FQGNSA. Trimming removed 1 base from V and 8 bases from J; junction bases left unmatched: 10. With the Oncomine TCR Beta short-read assay, DNA from cultured CD4+ T cells was sequenced. From cultured CD4+ T cells, genomic DNA was extracted. TCRdb ran MiXCR on the PCR reads and lists one entry per CDR3 protein. The sample lists a few thousand distinct CDR3 sequences, about 65% seen once, with roughly 18% in the top ten. Treatment specified: roughly 11-day PBMC culture with coronavirus spike peptide pools or control peptides (ViraFEST assay).

This TCR came from a human donor who had recovered from COVID-19. This sequence joins TRBV7-2 and TRBJ1-2; TRBD1 matches at 10 bases. Sequenced input: CD4+ T cells from blood, cultured in vitro. CDR3 sequence reads: CASSLGGTGVLRGYTF. CDR3 in DNA: TGTGCCAGCAGCTTAGGGGGGACAGGGGTGCTGAGGGGCTACACCTTC.